The rows below give T cell receptor beta chains drawn from one sample of a study of blood T cell repertoires in COVID-19. TCRdb's copy holds only in-frame clones and misses some; the assay was immunoSEQ multiplex PCR. Of roughly 500,000 clones listed, approximately 83% are singletons. The specimen sequenced was peripheral blood. Every receptor here comes from a human donor in a cohort sampled during active COVID-19. Both conserved end residues are part of each CDR3. The order of the fields is V gene, D gene, J gene, clone size, CDR3 protein, CDR3 DNA. The D gene is left open where the match is weak. Part of the rows lack a size; the others show once, few, many or a class for expanded clones.

TRBV2	TRBD1	TRBJ2-2	many	CASRIQGGNTGELFF	TGTGCCAGCAGGATACAGGGGGGGAACACCGGGGAGCTGTTTTTT
TRBV19	.	TRBJ1-5	.	CASSIFTGPQPQHF	TGTGCCAGTAGTATATTCACAGGGCCTCAGCCCCAGCATTTT
TRBV7-3	.	TRBJ2-3	.	CASSLEPIGTDTQYF	TGTGCCAGCAGCTTAGAACCGATAGGCACAGATACGCAGTATTTT
TRBV4-1	.	TRBJ1-6	.	CASSPGPDFNSPLHF	TGCGCCAGCAGCCCAGGACCGGACTTTAATTCACCCCTCCACTTT
TRBV12-3/TRBV12-4	TRBD1	TRBJ2-2	.	CASSSTGSGELFF	TGTGCCAGCAGTTCGACAGGGTCCGGGGAGCTGTTTTTT
TRBV28	.	TRBJ2-7	.	CASSLRKGLVYEQYF	TGTGCCAGCAGTTTACGCAAGGGACTCGTGTACGAGCAGTACTTC
TRBV6-5	TRBD2	TRBJ2-5	.	CASSNLAGGTRTQYF	TGTGCCAGCAGTAACTTAGCGGGAGGGACGAGGACCCAGTACTTC
TRBV24-1	.	TRBJ2-2	.	CATSDGIGGNTGELFF	TGTGCCACCAGTGATGGGATAGGGGGTAACACCGGGGAGCTGTTTTTT
TRBV28	.	TRBJ1-3	.	CASRGDLGGIGNTIYF	TGTGCCAGCAGAGGAGACCTAGGGGGAATCGGAAACACCATATATTTT
TRBV7-2	TRBD1	TRBJ2-2	.	CASTQGAQAGELFF	TGTGCCAGCACCCAGGGGGCGCAAGCCGGGGAGCTGTTTTTT
TRBV28	.	TRBJ1-2	.	CASSPGRGLYGYTF	TGTGCCAGCAGTCCGGGAAGGGGACTCTATGGCTACACCTTC